A single T cell receptor beta chain is shown here with its context. Trimming left V 1 base short and J 0 bases short, with 12 bases between. The CDR3 sequence is 16 residues long. The germline CDR1 and CDR2 sequences are LGHNT and FRNRAP. This record belongs to a study of shared clonotypes between healthy human individuals. Sequencing was at deep level. Libraries were prepared by immunoSEQ multiplex PCR; TCRdb keeps only in-frame clonotypes and omits some of them. The table records about 450,000 clones, roughly 80% of them present only once. The material sequenced was PBMCs. The chain has TRBV12-5 and TRBJ1-1, with a weak D call TRBD1 (6 bases). The receptor was isolated from a woman aged 40 to 49 in good health. Some clones in this sample may be carry-over from other donors' samples. The CDR3 protein is CASGLETGDMNTEAFF. The CDR3 nucleotides are TGTGCTAGTGGTTTGGAGACAGGCGACATGAACACTGAAGCTTTCTTT.